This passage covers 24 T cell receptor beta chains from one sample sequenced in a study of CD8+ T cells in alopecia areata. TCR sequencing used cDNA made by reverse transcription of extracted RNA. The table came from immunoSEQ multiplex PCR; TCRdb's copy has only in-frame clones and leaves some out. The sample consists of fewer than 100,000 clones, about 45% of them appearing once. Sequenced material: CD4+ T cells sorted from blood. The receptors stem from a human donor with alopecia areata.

The CDR3 here is CSVDLFQETQYF. The CDR3, as DNA: TGCAGCGTTGACCTTTTCCAAGAGACCCAGTACTTC. The chain links TRBV29-1 to TRBJ2-5; D not resolved. V was clipped by 3 bases and J by 1 base, with 6 bases between them. Germline CDR1 reads SQVTM; CDR2 reads ANQGSEA. CDR3 length equals 12 residues.

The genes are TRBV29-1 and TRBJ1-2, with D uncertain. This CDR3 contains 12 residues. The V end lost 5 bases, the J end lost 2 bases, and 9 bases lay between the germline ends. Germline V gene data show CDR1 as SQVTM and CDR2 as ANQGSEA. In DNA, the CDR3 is TGCAGCGTTAGGGAAGGGAACTATGGCTACACCTTC. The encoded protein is CSVREGNYGYTF.

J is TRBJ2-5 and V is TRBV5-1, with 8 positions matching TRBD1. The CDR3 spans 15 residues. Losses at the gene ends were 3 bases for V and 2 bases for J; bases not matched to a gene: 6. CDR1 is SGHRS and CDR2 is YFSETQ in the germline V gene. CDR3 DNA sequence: TGCGCCAGCAGCTCGCTGACAGGGGAACAAGAGACCCAGTACTTC. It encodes CASSSLTGEQETQYF. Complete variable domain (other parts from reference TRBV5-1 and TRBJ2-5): KAGVTQTPRYLIKTRGQQVTLSCSPISGHRSVSWYQQTPGQGLQFLFEYFSETQRNKGNFPGRFSGRQFSNSRSEMNVSTLELGDSALYLCASSSLTGEQETQYFGPGTRLLVL.

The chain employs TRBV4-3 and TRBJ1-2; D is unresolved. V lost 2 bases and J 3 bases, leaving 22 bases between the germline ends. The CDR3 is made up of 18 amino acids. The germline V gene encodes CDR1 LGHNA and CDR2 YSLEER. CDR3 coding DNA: TGCGCCAGCAGCCAAAAGATACCCGGGGAGCAGAACGACTATGGCTACACCTTC. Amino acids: CASSQKIPGEQNDYGYTF.

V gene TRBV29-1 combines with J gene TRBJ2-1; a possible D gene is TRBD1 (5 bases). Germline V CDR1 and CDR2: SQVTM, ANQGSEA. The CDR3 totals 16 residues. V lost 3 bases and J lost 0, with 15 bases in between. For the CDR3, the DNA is TGCAGCGTTGAGTACAAGGGGTTCAGCTCCTACAATGAGCAGTTCTTC. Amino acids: CSVEYKGFSSYNEQFF.

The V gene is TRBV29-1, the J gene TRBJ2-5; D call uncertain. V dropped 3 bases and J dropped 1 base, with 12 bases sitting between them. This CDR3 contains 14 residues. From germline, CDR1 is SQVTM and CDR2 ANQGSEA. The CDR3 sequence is CSVESWESQETQYF. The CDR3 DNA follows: TGCAGCGTTGAGAGTTGGGAAAGCCAAGAGACCCAGTACTTC.

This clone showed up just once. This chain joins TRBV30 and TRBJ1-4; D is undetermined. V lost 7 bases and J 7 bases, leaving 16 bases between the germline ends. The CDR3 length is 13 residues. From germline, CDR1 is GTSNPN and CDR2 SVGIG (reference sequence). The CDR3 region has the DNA TGTGCCTACGCCCGGGGTATGGGTGAAAAACTGTTTTTT. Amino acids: CAYARGMGEKLFF.

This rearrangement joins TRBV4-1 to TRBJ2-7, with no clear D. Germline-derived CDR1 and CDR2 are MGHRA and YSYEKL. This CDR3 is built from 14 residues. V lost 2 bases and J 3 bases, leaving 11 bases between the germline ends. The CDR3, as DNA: TGCGCCAGCAGCCAACCAACCCGGAGCTACGAGCAGTACTTC. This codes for CASSQPTRSYEQYF.

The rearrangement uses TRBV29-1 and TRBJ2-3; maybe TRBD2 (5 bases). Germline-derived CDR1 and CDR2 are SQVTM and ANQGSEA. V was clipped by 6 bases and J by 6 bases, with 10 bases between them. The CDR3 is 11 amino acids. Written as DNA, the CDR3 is TGCAGCGTGACCAGAGGGGATACGCAGTATTTT. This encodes CSVTRGDTQYF.

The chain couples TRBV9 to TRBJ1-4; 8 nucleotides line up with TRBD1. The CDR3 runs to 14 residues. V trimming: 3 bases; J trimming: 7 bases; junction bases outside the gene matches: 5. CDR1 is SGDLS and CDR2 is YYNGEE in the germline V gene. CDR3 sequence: CASSAGQGSEKLFF. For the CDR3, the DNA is TGTGCCAGCAGCGCCGGACAGGGCTCTGAAAAACTGTTTTTT.

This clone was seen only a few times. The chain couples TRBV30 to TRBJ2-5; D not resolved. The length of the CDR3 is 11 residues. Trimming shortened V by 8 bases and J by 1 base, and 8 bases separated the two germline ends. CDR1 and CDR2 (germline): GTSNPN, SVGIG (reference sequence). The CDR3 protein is CALAPQETQYF. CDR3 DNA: TGTGCCCTGGCGCCCCAAGAGACCCAGTACTTC.

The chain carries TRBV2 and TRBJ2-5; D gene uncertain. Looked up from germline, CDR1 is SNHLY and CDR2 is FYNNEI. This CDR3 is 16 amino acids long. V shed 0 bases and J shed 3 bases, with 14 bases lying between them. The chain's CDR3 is CASSEALRIQKETQYF. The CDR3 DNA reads TGTGCCAGCAGTGAAGCGCTGAGGATTCAGAAAGAGACCCAGTACTTC.

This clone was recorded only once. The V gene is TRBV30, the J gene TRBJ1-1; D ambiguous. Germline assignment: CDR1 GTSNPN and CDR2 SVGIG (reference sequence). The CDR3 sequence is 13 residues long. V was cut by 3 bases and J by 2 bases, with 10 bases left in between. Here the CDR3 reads CAWSHISNTEAFF. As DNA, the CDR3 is TGTGCCTGGAGCCACATAAGTAACACTGAAGCTTTCTTT.

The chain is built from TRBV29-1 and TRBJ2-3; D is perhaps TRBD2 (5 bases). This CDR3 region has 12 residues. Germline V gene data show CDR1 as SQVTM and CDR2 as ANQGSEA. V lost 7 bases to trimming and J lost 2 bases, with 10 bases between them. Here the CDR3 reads CSARVYTDTQYF. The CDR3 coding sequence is TGCAGCGCGAGGGTGTACACAGATACGCAGTATTTT.

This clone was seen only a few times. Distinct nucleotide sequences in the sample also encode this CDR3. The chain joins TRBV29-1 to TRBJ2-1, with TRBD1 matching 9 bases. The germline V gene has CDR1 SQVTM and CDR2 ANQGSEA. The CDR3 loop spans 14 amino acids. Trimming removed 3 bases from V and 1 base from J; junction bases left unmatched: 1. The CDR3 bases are TGCAGCGTTGAGGGACAGGGATCCTACAATGAGCAGTTCTTC. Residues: CSVEGQGSYNEQFF.

DNA of the CDR3: TGTGCCAGCAGCTTGGTCGAAGACACCGGGGAGCTGTTTTTT. Its translation is CASSLVEDTGELFF. The genes are TRBV7-2 and TRBJ2-2; D gene ambiguous. The germline V gene encodes CDR1 SGHTA and CDR2 FQGNSA. Trimming cost V 3 bases and J 3 bases, with 8 bases left between them. The CDR3 has 14 residues.

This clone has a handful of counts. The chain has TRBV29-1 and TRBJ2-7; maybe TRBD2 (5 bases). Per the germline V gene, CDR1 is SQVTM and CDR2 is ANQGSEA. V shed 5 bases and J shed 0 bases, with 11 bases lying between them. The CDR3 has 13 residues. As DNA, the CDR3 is TGCAGCGTTCGGCCGGGGAGCTCCTACGAGCAGTACTTC. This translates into CSVRPGSSYEQYF.

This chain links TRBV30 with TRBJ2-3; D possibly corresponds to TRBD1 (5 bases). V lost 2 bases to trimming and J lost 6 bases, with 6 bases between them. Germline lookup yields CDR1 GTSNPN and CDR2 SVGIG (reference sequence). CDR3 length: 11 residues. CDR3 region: CAWSWGDTQYF. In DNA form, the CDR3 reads TGTGCCTGGAGTTGGGGCGATACGCAGTATTTT.

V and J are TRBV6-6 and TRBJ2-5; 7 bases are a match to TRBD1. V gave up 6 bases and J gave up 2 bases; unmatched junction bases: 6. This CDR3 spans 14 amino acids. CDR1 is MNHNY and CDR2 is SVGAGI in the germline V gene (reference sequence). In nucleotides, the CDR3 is TGTGCCAGCAGCTGGGGACAGCAACAAGAGACCCAGTACTTC. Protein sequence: CASSWGQQQETQYF.

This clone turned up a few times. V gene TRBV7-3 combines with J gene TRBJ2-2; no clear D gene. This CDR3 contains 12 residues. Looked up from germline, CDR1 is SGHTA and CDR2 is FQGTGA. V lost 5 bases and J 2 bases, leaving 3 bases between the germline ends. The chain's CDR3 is CASSPNTGELFF. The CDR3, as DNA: TGTGCCAGCAGCCCCAACACCGGGGAGCTGTTTTTT.

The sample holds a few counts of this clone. This chain's CDR3 is CASSPQPTSGSTDTQYF. The CDR3 bases are TGCGCCAGCAGCCCGCAGCCTACTAGCGGAAGCACAGATACGCAGTATTTT. The V call is TRBV5-1, the J call TRBJ2-3, with TRBD2 identical over 8 bases. CDR3 length: 17 amino acids. Germline V gene data show CDR1 as SGHRS and CDR2 as YFSETQ. V lost 4 bases, J lost 0 bases, and 10 bases stayed unmatched. Complete variable domain (other parts from reference TRBV5-1 and TRBJ2-3): KAGVTQTPRYLIKTRGQQVTLSCSPISGHRSVSWYQQTPGQGLQFLFEYFSETQRNKGNFPGRFSGRQFSNSRSEMNVSTLELGDSALYLCASSPQPTSGSTDTQYFGPGTRLTVL.

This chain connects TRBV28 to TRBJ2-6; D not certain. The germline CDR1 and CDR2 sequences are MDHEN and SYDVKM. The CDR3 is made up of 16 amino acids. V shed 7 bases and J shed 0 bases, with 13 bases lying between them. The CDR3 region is CASTPWGLSGANVLTF. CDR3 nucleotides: TGTGCCAGCACTCCGTGGGGTCTCTCTGGGGCCAACGTCCTGACTTTC.

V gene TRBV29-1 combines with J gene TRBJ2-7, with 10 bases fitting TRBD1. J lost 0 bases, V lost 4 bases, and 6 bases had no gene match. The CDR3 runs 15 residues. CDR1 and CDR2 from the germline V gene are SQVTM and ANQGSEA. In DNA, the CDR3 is TGCAGCGTTGTTCCCTGGACAGGGGGCTCCTACGAGCAGTACTTC. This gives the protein CSVVPWTGGSYEQYF.

The CDR3 spells CAWSRTRLPLAYEQYF. In DNA, the CDR3 is TGTGCCTGGAGTCGAACCCGACTTCCACTTGCCTACGAGCAGTACTTC. The chain is built from TRBV30 and TRBJ2-5, with D uncertain. The J call may be mistaken, given a closer DNA end match to TRBJ2-7. Germline V lookup: CDR1 GTSNPN, CDR2 SVGIG (reference sequence). The CDR3 is 16 amino acids.